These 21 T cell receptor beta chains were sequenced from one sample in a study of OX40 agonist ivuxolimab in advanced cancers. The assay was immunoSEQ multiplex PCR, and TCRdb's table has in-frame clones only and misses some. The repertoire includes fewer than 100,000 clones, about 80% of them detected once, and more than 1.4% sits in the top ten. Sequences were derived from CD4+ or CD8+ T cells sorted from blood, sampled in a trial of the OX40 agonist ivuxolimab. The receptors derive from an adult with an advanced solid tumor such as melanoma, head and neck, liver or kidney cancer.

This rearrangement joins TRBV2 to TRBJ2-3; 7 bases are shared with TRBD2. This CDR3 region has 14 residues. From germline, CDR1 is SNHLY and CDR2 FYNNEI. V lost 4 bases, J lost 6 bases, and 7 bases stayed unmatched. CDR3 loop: CASSAKRGGDTQYF. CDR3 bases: TGTGCCAGCAGTGCCAAGCGGGGAGGTGATACGCAGTATTTT.

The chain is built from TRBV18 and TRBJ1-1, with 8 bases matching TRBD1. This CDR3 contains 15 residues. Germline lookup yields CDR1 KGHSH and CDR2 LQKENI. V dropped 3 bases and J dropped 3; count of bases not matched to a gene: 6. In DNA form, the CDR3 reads TGTGCCAGCTCACCGCCCTCCAGGGGGCACACTGAAGCTTTCTTT. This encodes CASSPPSRGHTEAFF.

The CDR3 region has the DNA TGTGCCAGTAGGTTAGGAGGATTTAACTATGGCTACACCTTC. This codes for CASRLGGFNYGYTF. V is TRBV19 and J is TRBJ1-2; D not resolved. Germline CDR1 LNHDA, CDR2 SQIVND (reference sequence). This CDR3 has 14 residues. Trimming pared 6 bases from V and 1 base from J, leaving 12 bases between.

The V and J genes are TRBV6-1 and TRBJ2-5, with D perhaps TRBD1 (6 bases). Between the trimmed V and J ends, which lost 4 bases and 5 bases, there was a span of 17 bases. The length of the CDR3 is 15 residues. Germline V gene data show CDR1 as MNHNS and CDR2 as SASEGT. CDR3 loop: CASSGTGTRAETQYF. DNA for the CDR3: TGTGCCAGCAGTGGAACCGGGACAAGGGCGGAGACCCAGTACTTC.

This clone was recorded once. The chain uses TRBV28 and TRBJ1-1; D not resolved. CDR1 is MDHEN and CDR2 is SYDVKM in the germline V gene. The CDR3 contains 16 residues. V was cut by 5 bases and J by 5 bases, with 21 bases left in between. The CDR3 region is CASSAPRAITRTEAFF. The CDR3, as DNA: TGTGCCAGCAGTGCCCCTAGAGCCATAACGAGGACTGAAGCTTTCTTT.

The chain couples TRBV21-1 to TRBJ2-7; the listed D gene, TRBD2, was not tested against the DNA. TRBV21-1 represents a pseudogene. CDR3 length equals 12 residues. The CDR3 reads CARGLAGPEQYF. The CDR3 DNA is TGTGCCAGGGGACTAGCGGGACCCGAGCAGTACTTC.

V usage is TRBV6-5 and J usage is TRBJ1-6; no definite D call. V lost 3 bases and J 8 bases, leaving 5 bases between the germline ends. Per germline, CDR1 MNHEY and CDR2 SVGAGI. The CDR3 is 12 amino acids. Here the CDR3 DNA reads TGTGCCAGCAGTTATAACTATTCACCCCTCCACTTT. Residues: CASSYNYSPLHF.

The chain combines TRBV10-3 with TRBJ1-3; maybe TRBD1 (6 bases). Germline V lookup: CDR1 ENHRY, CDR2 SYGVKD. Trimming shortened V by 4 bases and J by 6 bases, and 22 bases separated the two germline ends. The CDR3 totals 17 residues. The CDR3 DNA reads TGTGCCATCAGTGGCGCGACAGGACCACGCGGCCAAAACACCATATATTTT. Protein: CAISGATGPRGQNTIYF.

The CDR3 DNA follows: TGCGCCAGCAGCTCGGAAAAGACTAGTCAATTGCGGGAGACCCAGTACTTC. Its protein is CASSSEKTSQLRETQYF. The chain links TRBV5-1 to TRBJ2-5, with a weak D call TRBD2 (6 bases). The CDR3 extends over 17 amino acids. Per germline, CDR1 SGHRS and CDR2 YFSETQ. Trimming stripped 3 bases from V and 5 bases from J, with 23 bases between.

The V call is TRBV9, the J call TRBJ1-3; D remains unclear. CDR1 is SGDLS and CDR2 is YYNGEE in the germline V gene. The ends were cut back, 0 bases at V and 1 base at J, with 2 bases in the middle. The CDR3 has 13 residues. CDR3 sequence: CASSVGSGNTIYF. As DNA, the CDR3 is TGTGCCAGCAGCGTAGGATCTGGAAACACCATATATTTT.

The CDR3, as DNA: TGTGCCAGCAGCCAAAATTCCGCTAGCTCATTAAGGAGGGAGACCCAGTACTTC. Translating it yields CASSQNSASSLRRETQYF. The chain combines TRBV4-2 with TRBJ2-5, with a weak D call TRBD2 (5 bases). The CDR3 is 18 amino acids. Germline V CDR1 and CDR2: LGHNA, YNFKEQ. Deletions cut 2 bases from V and 5 bases from J, with 24 bases between.

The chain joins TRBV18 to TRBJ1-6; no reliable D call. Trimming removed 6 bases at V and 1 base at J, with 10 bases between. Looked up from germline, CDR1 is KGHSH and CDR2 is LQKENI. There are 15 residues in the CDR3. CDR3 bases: TGTGCCAGCTCTGAAATGTCTTCCTATAATTCACCCCTCCACTTT. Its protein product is CASSEMSSYNSPLHF.

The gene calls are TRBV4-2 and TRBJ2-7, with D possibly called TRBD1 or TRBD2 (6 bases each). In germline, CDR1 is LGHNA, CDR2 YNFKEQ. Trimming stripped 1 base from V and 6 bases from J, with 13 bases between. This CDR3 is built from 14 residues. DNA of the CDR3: TGTGCCAGCAGCCAAGGGGGGGCAGGTGTCGAGCAGTACTTC. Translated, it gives CASSQGGAGVEQYF.

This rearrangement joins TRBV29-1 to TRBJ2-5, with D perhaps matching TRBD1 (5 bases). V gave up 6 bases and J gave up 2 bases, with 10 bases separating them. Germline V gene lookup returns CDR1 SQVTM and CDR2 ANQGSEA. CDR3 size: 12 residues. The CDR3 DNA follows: TGCAGCGTCGTCCAGGGTCAAGAGACCCAGTACTTC. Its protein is CSVVQGQETQYF.

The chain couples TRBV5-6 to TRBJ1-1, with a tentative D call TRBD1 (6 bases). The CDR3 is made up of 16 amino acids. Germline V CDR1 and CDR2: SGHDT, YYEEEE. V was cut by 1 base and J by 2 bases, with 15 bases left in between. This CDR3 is CASSLFGEGGNTEAFF. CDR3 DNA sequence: TGTGCCAGCAGCTTGTTTGGAGAAGGGGGAAACACTGAAGCTTTCTTT.

The CDR3: CASSLKLAGDYNEQFF. CDR3 coding DNA: TGTGCCAGCAGCTTAAAACTAGCGGGGGATTACAATGAGCAGTTCTTC. The chain carries TRBV7-9 and TRBJ2-1; 11 positions match TRBD2. Trimming took 2 bases from V and 4 from J; bases not matched to a gene: 4. CDR3 size: 16 residues. Germline V gives CDR1 SEHNR, CDR2 FQNEAQ (reference sequence).

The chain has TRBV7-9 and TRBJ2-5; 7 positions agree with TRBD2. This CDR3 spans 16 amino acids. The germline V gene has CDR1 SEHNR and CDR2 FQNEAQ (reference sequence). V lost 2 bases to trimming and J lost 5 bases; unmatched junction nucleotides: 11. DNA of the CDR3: TGTGCCAGCAGCTTAAGGTTTGCCAGGGAGGGCGAGACCCAGTACTTC. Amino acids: CASSLRFAREGETQYF.

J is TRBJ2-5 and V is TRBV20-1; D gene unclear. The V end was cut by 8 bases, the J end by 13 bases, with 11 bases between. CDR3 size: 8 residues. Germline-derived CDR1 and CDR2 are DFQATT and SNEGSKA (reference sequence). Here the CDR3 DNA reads TGCAGTACACCGGGTCCGTACTTC. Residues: CSTPGPYF.

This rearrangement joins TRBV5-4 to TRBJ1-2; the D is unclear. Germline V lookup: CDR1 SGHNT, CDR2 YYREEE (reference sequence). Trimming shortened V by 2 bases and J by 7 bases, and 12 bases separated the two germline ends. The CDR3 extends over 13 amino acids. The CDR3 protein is CASSLWGRTGYTF. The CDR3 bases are TGTGCCAGCAGCTTATGGGGAAGGACTGGCTACACCTTC.

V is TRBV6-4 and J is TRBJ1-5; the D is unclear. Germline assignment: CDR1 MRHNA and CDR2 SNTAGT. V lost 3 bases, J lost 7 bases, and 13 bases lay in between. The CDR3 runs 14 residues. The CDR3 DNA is TGTGCCAGCAGTGATCAGGCAGGCAGCCAGCCCCAGCATTTT. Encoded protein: CASSDQAGSQPQHF.

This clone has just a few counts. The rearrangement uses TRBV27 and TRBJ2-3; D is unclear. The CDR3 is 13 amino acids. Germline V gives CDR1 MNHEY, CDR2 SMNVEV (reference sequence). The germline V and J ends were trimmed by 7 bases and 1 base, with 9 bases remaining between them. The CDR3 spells CASIPGGTDTQYF. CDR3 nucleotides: TGTGCCAGCATACCAGGTGGCACAGATACGCAGTATTTT.